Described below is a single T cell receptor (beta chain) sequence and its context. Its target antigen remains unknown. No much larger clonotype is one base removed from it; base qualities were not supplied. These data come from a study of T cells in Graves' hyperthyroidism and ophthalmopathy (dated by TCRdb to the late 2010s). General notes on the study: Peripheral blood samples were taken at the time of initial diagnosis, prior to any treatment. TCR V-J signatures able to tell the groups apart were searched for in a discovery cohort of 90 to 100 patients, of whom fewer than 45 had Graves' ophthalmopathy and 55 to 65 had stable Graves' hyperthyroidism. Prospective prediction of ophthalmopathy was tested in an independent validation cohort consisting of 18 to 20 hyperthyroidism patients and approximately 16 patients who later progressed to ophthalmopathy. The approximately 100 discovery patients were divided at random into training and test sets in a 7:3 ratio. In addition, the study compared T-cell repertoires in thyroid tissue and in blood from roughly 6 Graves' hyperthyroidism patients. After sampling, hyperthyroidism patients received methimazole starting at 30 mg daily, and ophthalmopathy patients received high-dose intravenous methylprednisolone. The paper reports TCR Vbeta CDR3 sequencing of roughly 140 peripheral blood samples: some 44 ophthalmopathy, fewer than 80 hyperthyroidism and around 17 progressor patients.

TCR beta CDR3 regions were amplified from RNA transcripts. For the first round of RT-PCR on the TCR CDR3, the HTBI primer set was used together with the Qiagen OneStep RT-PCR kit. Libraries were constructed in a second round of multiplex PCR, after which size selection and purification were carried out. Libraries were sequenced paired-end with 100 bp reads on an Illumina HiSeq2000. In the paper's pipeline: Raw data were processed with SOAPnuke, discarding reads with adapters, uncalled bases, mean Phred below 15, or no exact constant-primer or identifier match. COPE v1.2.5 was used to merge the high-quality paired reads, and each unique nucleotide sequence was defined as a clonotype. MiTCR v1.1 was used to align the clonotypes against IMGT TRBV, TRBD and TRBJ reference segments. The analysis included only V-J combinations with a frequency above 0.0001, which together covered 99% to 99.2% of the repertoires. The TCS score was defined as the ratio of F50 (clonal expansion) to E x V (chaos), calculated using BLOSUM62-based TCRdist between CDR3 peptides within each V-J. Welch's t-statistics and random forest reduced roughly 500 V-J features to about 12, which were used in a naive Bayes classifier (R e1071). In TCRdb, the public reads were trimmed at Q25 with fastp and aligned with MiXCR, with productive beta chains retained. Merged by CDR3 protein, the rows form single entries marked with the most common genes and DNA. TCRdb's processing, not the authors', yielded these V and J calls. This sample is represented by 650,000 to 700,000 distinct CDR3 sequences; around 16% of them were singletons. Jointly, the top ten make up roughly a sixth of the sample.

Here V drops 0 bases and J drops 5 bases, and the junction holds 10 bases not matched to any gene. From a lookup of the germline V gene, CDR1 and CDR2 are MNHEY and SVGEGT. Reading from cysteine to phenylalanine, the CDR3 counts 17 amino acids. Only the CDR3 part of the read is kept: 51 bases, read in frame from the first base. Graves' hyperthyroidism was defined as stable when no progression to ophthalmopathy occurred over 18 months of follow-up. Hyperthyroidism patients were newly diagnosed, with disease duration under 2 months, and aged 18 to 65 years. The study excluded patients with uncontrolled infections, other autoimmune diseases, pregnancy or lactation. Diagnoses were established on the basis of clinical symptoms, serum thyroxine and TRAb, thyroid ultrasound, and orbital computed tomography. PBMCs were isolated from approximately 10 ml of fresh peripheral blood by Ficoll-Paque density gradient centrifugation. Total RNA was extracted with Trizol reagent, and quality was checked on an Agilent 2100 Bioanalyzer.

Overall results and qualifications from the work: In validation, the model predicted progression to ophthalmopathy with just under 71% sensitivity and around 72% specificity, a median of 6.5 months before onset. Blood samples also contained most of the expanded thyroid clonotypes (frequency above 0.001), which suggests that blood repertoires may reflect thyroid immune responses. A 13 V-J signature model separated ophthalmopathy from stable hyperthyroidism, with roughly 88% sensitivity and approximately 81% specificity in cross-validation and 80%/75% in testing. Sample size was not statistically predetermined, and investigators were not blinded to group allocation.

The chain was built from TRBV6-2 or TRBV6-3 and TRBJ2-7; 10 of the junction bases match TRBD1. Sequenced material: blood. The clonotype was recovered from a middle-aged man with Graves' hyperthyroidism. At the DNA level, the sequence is TGTGCCAGCAGTTACTCGAAGCTTCGACAGGGGGCGGACGAGCAGTACTTC. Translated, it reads CASSYSKLRQGADEQYF.